This T cell receptor beta chain was obtained from a study of control samples from healthy donors and cancer patients (dated by TCRdb to 2019 to 2021). Taken from cysteine to phenylalanine, the CDR3 has 13 residues. Of the read, only the CDR3 DNA is kept; its 39 bases are in frame from base 1. Trimming costs V 2 bases and J 7 bases, and their ends lie 11 bases apart. Based on the germline V gene, the CDR1 and CDR2 sequences are SNHLY and FYNNEI. In the case of this clone: Which antigen it targets is not known. No clone much larger than this one lies a single base away; base qualities are absent.

The library was produced with the immunoSEQ multiplex PCR assay. This immuneACCESS table, as held by TCRdb, lists in-frame sequences with V and J called but not all clones. Of the missing ones, under half trace to an unresolved V gene in checked studies; the others have no known cause. The sample table contains some 76,000 clones; only one count was recorded for approximately 88% of them. The top ten constitute around 9.5% of the sample. This sequence uses TRBV2 and TRBJ1-2, and TRBD1 may be the D gene, going by 5 matching bases. The specimen sequenced was PBMCs. The receptor comes from a woman aged 45-65 years with colorectal cancer. The CDR3 protein sequence reads: CASSERGVGGYTF. Read as DNA, the sequence is TGTGCCAGCAGTGAAAGAGGGGTTGGTGGCTACACCTTC.